Detailed here is one TCR beta chain. The antigen is undetermined. This record belongs to a study of siplizumab effects on memory and regulatory T cells. Findings and caveats of the study: Naive T cells seemed more diverse than memory cells; they also seemed major alloresponse contributors. An assignable phenotype, naive or memory, was missing from roughly 80-95% of proliferating CD4+ or CD8+ clones.

Per individual sample, 9.9 x 10^4 or so TCR templates were assayed. Using immunoSEQ multiplex PCR, the repertoire was profiled, and TCRdb retains in-frame clones only, with some absent. This sample has around 120,000 clones, with around 94% found just once. The germline V gene encodes CDR1 SQVTM and CDR2 ANQGSEA. This CDR3 is built from 18 residues. Trimming cost V 7 bases and J 0 bases; bases outside gene matches: 14. The sample consisted of non-Treg CD4+ T cells sorted from blood. This chain links TRBV29-1 with TRBJ2-6, with 8 positions matching TRBD1. The TCR originated in a human donor in good health. The CDR3 region has the DNA TGCAGCGCCCAGCTTGGGGGACAGGCGACCTCTGGGGCCAACGTCCTGACTTTC. Translation: CSAQLGGQATSGANVLTF. Based on the CDR3 plus reference TRBV29-1 and TRBJ2-6, the full variable domain is SAVISQKPSRDICQRGTSLTIQCQVDSQVTMMFWYRQQPGQSLTLIATANQGSEATYESGFVIDKFPISRPNLTFSTLTVSNMSPEDSSIYLCSAQLGGQATSGANVLTFGAGSRLTVL.